The TCR beta chain under discussion was sequenced for a study of blood T cell repertoires in COVID-19. Categorization into cohorts depended on clinical history that participants reported. Either two negative PCRs, clearance, or symptom resolution qualified Cohort 3 donors as recovered. CDR1 and CDR2 (germline): SEHNR, FQNEAQ (reference sequence). This CDR3 region has 14 residues. Trimming shortened V by 6 bases and J by 2 bases, and 11 bases separated the two germline ends. As processed by the authors: Amplifying reference gene primers gave estimates of nucleated cell counts. Assay used: immunoSEQ multiplex PCR; TCRdb lists only in-frame clones, some missing. V and J calls and clone size are given by that table; D and trimming were obtained from the DNA. The data contain under 300,000 clones, roughly 91% of them singletons.

The source of this sequence is a man aged 40-49 years who had recovered from COVID-19. The chain combines TRBV7-9 with TRBJ1-5, with no clear D. Input material: PBMCs or T cells enriched from blood (not recorded which). In DNA form, the CDR3 reads TGTGCCAGCAGTACTAGTGAAGGCAATCAGCCCCAGCATTTT. Its translation is CASSTSEGNQPQHF.